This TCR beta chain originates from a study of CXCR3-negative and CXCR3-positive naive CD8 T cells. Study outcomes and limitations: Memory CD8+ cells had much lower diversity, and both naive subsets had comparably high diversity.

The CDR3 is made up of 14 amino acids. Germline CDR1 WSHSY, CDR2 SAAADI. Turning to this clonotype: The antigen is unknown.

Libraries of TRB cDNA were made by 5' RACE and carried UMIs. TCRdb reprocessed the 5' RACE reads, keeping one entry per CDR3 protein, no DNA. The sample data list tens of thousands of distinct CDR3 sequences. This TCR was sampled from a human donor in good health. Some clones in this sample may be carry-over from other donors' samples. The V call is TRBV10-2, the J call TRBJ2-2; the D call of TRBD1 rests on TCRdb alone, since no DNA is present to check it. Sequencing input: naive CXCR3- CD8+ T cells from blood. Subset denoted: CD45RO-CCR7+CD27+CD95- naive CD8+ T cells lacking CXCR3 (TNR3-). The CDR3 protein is CASSAGILGGELFF.